This is a list of T cell receptor beta chains from one sample in a study of blood T cell repertoires in COVID-19. TCRdb's table, derived via immunoSEQ multiplex PCR, lists solely in-frame clones and lacks some. The sample holds around 120,000 clones, 78% seen once. Sequenced material: peripheral blood. The source of these receptors is a man between 65 and 85 years old with acute or convalescent COVID-19. Each CDR3 is given with its conserved first and last residue. D genes are given only for firm matches. For some rows the clone size is stated as once, few or many, or as a class when expanded; others skip it.

V,J,D,size,DNA,CDR3
TRBV2,TRBJ2-5,-,-,TGTGCCAGCAGCCTCAGCGGTATAAGAGAGACCCAGTACTTC,CASSLSGIRETQYF
TRBV5-4,TRBJ2-1,TRBD1,-,TGTGCCAGCAGCTTAGCGATATGGACAGGAAATGAGCAGTTCTTC,CASSLAIWTGNEQFF
TRBV9,TRBJ1-4,-,-,TGTGCCAGCAGCCTGGCGGGGGTAGGGGAAAAACTGTTTTTT,CASSLAGVGEKLFF
TRBV18,TRBJ2-7,-,-,TGTGCCAGCTCACCACCGCGGGGACCCGAGCAGTACTTC,CASSPPRGPEQYF
TRBV9,TRBJ1-2,-,few,TGTGCCAGCAGCGGAGTCTCATACTATGGCTACACCTTC,CASSGVSYYGYTF
TRBV18,TRBJ2-7,-,-,TGTGCCAGCTCACCGCTTCCCCGGACGGGAACCCTCTACGAGCAGTACTTC,CASSPLPRTGTLYEQYF
TRBV12-3/TRBV12-4,TRBJ1-4,-,-,TGTGCCAGCGGCCGGACAGAAGATGAAAAACTGTTTTTT,CASGRTEDEKLFF
TRBV15,TRBJ1-2,-,-,TGTGCCACCAGCGAGGATAACTATGGCTACACCTTC,CATSEDNYGYTF
TRBV6-2/TRBV6-3,TRBJ1-2,-,-,TGTGCCAGCAGTTACTCGAGGGAAGCCCTTAATCCGTATGGCTACACCTTC,CASSYSREALNPYGYTF
TRBV5-4,TRBJ2-1,TRBD2,-,TGTGCCAGCAGCAGGGGGACTAGCGGGGGGTCTGAGCAGTTCTTC,CASSRGTSGGSEQFF
TRBV6-6,TRBJ2-1,TRBD1,-,TGTGCCAGCAGTCACCACAGGGGACGGCGACACAATGAGCAGTTCTTC,CASSHHRGRRHNEQFF
TRBV6-5,TRBJ1-1,-,-,TGTGCCAGCAGTTTTTCTATCAACACTGAAGCTTTCTTT,CASSFSINTEAFF
TRBV15,TRBJ1-1,-,-,TGTGCCACCAGCACTCAGGGGATGGGCACTGAAGCTTTCTTT,CATSTQGMGTEAFF
TRBV11-2,TRBJ1-1,-,-,TGTGCCAGCAGCTTCCCCGCTTCGGGGAGGGGTGAAGCTTTCTTT,CASSFPASGRGEAFF
TRBV7-8,TRBJ1-1,TRBD1,-,TGTGCCAGCAGCTTAGCCGGACAGGGGGGGATTTGGAACACTGAAGCTTTCTTT,CASSLAGQGGIWNTEAFF
TRBV20-1,TRBJ2-7,-,-,TGCAGTGCTAGATCTCCTTACGAGCAGTACTTC,CSARSPYEQYF
TRBV16,TRBJ2-7,-,-,TGTGCCAGCAGCCAGCTTTCGACAGTTTCCTACGAGCAGTACTTC,CASSQLSTVSYEQYF
TRBV5-4,TRBJ2-7,-,-,TGTGCCAGCGGAAGCGGGCAGTACTTC,CASGSGQYF
TRBV5-1,TRBJ2-7,TRBD1,-,TGCGCCAGCAGCTGGGGGGACAGGGGGTCATACGAGCAGTACTTC,CASSWGDRGSYEQYF
TRBV7-9,TRBJ1-3,TRBD1,-,TGTGCCAGCAGCCCCTCGGGACAGGGGGCTAGTGGAAACACCATATATTTT,CASSPSGQGASGNTIYF
TRBV3-1/TRBV3-2,TRBJ1-1,TRBD1,-,TGTGCCAGCAGCCCCAGGGGGTTGAACACTGAAGCTTTCTTT,CASSPRGLNTEAFF
TRBV19,TRBJ2-1,-,-,TGTGCCAGTAGTATTCTCCAGGGGGGTGAGCAGTTCTTC,CASSILQGGEQFF
TRBV4-2,TRBJ2-3,TRBD2,few,TGTGCCAGCAGCCAAAGACTAGCGGGGGGTATCAACACAGATACGCAGTATTTT,CASSQRLAGGINTDTQYF
TRBV7-2,TRBJ2-3,TRBD2,-,TGTGCCAGCAGCTTAGTATCTGGCGGGGGGGCGCAGTATTTT,CASSLVSGGGAQYF
TRBV9,TRBJ1-2,-,-,TGTGCCAGCAGCGTATCTCCCCTGCAGACAAACTATGGCTACACCTTC,CASSVSPLQTNYGYTF
TRBV6-5,TRBJ1-1,-,once,TGTGCCAGCAGTCGTCAGACAGGAGAAGCTTTCTTT,CASSRQTGEAFF
TRBV4-1,TRBJ2-2,TRBD2,-,TGCGCCAGCAGCCAAGGCCGACTAGCGGGGTCCGGGGAGCTGTTTTTT,CASSQGRLAGSGELFF
TRBV10-3,TRBJ2-5,TRBD2,-,TGTGCCACTGGACTAGCGGGGACTCAAGAGACCCAGTACTTC,CATGLAGTQETQYF
TRBV7-2,TRBJ1-4,-,-,TGTGCCAGCAGCCCCCGGGTTGCAACTAATGAAAAACTGTTTTTT,CASSPRVATNEKLFF
TRBV7-2,TRBJ2-5,TRBD2,-,TGTGCCAGCAGTTTCGGACTAGCCCTGGAGACCCAGTACTTC,CASSFGLALETQYF
TRBV18,TRBJ1-2,-,-,TGTGCCAGCTCACCAATACAGGGTGCCTATGGCTACACCTTC,CASSPIQGAYGYTF
TRBV29-1,TRBJ2-3,TRBD2,-,TGCAGCGCAGCGGGGGGAAGGGATACGCAGTATTTT,CSAAGGRDTQYF
TRBV5-1,TRBJ2-2,TRBD1,once,TGCGCCAGCAGCTTGGCGGGACAGGGGGCGAACGGGGAGCTGTTTTTT,CASSLAGQGANGELFF
TRBV7-3,TRBJ1-1,-,once,TGTGCCAGCAGCTTAGAAAGGGGCACTGAAGCTTTCTTT,CASSLERGTEAFF
TRBV5-1,TRBJ2-1,TRBD1,-,TGCGCCAGCAGCTTGGCCGTGGGGACAGGGAACTACAATGAGCAGTTCTTC,CASSLAVGTGNYNEQFF
TRBV5-1,TRBJ1-4,-,-,TGCGCCAGCAGCCCGACAGGTGCAACTAATGAAAAACTGTTTTTT,CASSPTGATNEKLFF
TRBV6-4,TRBJ1-1,-,once,TGTGCCAGCAGCGCAGGGCCTGACACTGAAGCTTTCTTT,CASSAGPDTEAFF
TRBV5-1,TRBJ2-1,-,-,TGCGCCAGCGGGGTACAGGGGATGGGACTTATGGATGAGCAGTTCTTC,CASGVQGMGLMDEQFF
TRBV7-9,TRBJ2-7,-,-,TGTGCCAGCAGCTTAGCGACCGGGTATTCCTACGAGCAGTACTTC,CASSLATGYSYEQYF
TRBV12-5,TRBJ2-6,-,-,TGTGCTAGTGGTTATCAGGGGGCCAACGTCCTGACTTTC,CASGYQGANVLTF
TRBV5-6,TRBJ1-5,-,-,TGTGCCAGCAGCTTGAGTCTGGGGCCCAATAGCAATCAGCCCCAGCATTTT,CASSLSLGPNSNQPQHF
TRBV6-2/TRBV6-3,TRBJ1-1,-,few,TGTGCCAGCAGTTACTCGACAATCACTGAAGCTTTCTTT,CASSYSTITEAFF
TRBV5-1,TRBJ2-3,-,once,TGCGCCAGCAGCTTTGCGGGATCCACAGATACGCAGTATTTT,CASSFAGSTDTQYF
TRBV6-2/TRBV6-3,TRBJ1-2,-,-,TGTGCCAGCAGCAGCAGGGTCCCAAACTATGGCTACACCTTC,CASSSRVPNYGYTF
TRBV7-3,TRBJ2-3,-,-,TGTGCCAGCAGCAAGGACAGTTCCACAGATACGCAGTATTTT,CASSKDSSTDTQYF
TRBV29-1,TRBJ1-6,-,-,TGCAGCGTTGCCGACGGAGTAAATTCACCCCTCCACTTT,CSVADGVNSPLHF
TRBV19,TRBJ2-1,-,-,TGTGCCAGTAGGCGGGCCGCTACCGAGCCCTACAATGAGCAGTTCTTC,CASRRAATEPYNEQFF
TRBV5-3,TRBJ1-5,-,-,TGTGCCAGAAGTACCATTCAGCAGGGAAGCAATCAGCCCCAGCATTTT,CARSTIQQGSNQPQHF
TRBV12-3/TRBV12-4,TRBJ2-3,-,-,TGTGCCAGCAGGTCCTCCGGCACAGATACGCAGTATTTT,CASRSSGTDTQYF
TRBV5-1,TRBJ2-5,TRBD2,-,TGCGCCAGCAGCTTGAAGGTCACTAGCGGGGCCCAAGAGACCCAGTACTTC,CASSLKVTSGAQETQYF
TRBV4-2,TRBJ2-7,TRBD2,-,TGTGCCAGCAGCCAAGTGGTAACGGGGGGGGGATCCTACGAGCAGTACTTC,CASSQVVTGGGSYEQYF
TRBV19,TRBJ2-7,TRBD2,-,TGTGCCAGTATGGGTGGCGGGAGCCTGGGCGAGCAGTACTTC,CASMGGGSLGEQYF
TRBV3-1/TRBV3-2,TRBJ1-2,-,once,TGTGCCAGCAGCCAAGAGGGCAGAGACTATGGCTACACCTTC,CASSQEGRDYGYTF